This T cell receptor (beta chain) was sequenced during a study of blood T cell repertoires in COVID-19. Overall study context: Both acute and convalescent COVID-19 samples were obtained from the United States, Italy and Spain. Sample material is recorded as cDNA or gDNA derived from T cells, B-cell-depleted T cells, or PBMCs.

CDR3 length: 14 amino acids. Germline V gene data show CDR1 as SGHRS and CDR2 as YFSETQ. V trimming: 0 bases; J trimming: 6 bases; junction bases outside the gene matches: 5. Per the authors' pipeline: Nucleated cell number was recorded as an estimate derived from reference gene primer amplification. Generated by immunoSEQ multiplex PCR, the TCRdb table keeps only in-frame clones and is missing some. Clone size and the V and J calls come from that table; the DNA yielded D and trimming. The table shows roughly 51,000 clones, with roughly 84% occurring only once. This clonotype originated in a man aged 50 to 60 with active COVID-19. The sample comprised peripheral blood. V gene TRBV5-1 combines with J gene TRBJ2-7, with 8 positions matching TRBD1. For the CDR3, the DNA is TGCGCCAGCAGCTTGGCCCCAGGGGGCGGCGAGCAGTACTTC. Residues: CASSLAPGGGEQYF.